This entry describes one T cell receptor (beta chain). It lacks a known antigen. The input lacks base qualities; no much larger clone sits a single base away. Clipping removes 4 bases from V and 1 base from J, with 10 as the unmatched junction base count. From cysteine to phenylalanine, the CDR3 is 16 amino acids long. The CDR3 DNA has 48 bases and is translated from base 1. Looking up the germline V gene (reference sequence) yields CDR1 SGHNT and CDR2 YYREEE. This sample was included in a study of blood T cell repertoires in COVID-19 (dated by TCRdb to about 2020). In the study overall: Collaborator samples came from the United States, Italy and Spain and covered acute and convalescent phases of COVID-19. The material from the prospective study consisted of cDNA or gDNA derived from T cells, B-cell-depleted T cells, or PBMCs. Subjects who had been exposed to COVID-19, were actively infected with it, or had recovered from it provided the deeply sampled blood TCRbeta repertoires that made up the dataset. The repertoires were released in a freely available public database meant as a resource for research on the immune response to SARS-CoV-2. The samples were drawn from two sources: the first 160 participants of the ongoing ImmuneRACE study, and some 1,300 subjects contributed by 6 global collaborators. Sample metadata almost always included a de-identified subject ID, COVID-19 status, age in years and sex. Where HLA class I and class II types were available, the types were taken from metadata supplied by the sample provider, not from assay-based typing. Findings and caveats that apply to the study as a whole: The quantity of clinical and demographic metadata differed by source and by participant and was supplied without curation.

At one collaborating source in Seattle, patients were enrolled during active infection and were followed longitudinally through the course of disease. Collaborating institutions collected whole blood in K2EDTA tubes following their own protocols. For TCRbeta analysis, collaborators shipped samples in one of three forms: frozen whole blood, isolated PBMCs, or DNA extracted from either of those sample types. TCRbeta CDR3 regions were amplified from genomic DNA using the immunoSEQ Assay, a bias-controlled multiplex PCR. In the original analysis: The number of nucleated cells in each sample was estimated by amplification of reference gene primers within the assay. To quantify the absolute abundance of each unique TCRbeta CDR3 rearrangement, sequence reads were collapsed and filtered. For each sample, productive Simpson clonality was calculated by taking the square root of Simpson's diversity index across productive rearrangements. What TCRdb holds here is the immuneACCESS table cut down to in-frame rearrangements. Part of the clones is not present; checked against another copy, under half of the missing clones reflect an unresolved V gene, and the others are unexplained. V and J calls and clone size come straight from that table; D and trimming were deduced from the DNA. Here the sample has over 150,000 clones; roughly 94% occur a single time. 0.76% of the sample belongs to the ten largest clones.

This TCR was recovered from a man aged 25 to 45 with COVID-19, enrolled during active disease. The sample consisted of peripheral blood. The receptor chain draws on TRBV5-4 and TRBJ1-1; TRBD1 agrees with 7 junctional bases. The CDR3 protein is CASSLGTAGRNTEAFF. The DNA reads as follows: TGTGCCAGCAGCCTGGGGACAGCTGGAAGGAACACTGAAGCTTTCTTT. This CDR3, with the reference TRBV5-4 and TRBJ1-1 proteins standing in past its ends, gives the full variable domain ETGVTQSPTHLIKTRGQQVTLRCSSQSGHNTVSWYQQALGQGPQFIFQYYREEENGRGNFPPRFSGLQFPNYSSELNVNALELDDSALYLCASSLGTAGRNTEAFFGQGTRLTVV.